One and the same sample provided the 13 T cell receptor beta chains below, sequenced in a study of identical twins. TCRdb itself ran the 5' RACE reads through MiXCR, one entry per CDR3 protein. The sample gives about 530,000 distinct CDR3 sequences, over 12% of which show up once; about 0.47% is in the top ten. The same specimen was also included in a second study, on yellow fever vaccine responses in identical twins.

Sequenced: CD4+ T cells sorted from blood. The receptors stem from a woman aged 18-29 years in good health.

This clonotype was seen more than once but under ten times. The rearrangement links TRBV10-3 to TRBJ2-2; D remains ambiguous. CDR1 and CDR2 from the germline V gene are ENHRY and SYGVKD. V lost 10 bases to trimming and J lost 2 bases, with 14 bases between them. The CDR3 loop spans 14 amino acids. The CDR3 nucleotides are TGTGCCAGAAGCCCCGACGGTAACACCGGGGAGCTGTTTTTT. As protein: CARSPDGNTGELFF.

This clonotype was counted between two and nine times. The gene calls are TRBV4-1 and TRBJ2-5, with 8 bases aligning to TRBD2. The CDR3 has 14 residues. The germline V gene encodes CDR1 MGHRA and CDR2 YSYEKL. V lost 1 base and J lost 5; bases outside the gene matches: 3. CDR3 nucleotide sequence: TGCGCCAGCAGCCAAGTGACTAGCGTCGAGACCCAGTACTTC. Its protein product is CASSQVTSVETQYF.

This clonotype appeared a few times. V and J are TRBV7-3 and TRBJ2-2; no reliable D call. V was clipped by 1 base and J by 9 bases, with 6 bases between them. The CDR3 loop spans 12 amino acids. Germline V CDR1 and CDR2: SGHTA, FQGTGA. CDR3 in DNA: TGTGCCAGCAGCTTAAATACGCGGGAGCTGTTTTTT. Translation gives CASSLNTRELFF. Filled out from reference TRBV7-3 and TRBJ2-2, the complete variable domain reads GAGVSQTPSNKVTEKGKYVELRCDPISGHTALYWYRQSLGQGPEFLIYFQGTGAADDSGLPNDRFFAVRPEGSVSTLKIQRTERGDSAVYLCASSLNTRELFFGEGSRLTVL.

This clonotype occurred a few times. The chain carries TRBV12-3 or TRBV12-4 and TRBJ2-5; a weak D match, TRBD2 (6 bases). Trimming left V 7 bases short and J 5 bases short, with 20 bases between. This CDR3 has 15 residues. CDR3 loop: CASIPGRDSSETQYF. In DNA, the CDR3 is TGTGCCAGCATCCCGGGCCGGGACTCCTCGGAGACCCAGTACTTC.

Ten or more counts support this clonotype. The gene calls are TRBV5-1 and TRBJ2-5, with D hard to call. Trimming took 0 bases from V and 0 from J, leaving 3 bases between them. The CDR3 sequence is 13 residues long. Germline CDR1 is SGHRS and CDR2 is YFSETQ. CDR3 protein: CASSLGNQETQYF. CDR3 in DNA: TGCGCCAGCAGCTTGGGGAACCAAGAGACCCAGTACTTC.

This clonotype turned up a few times. The CDR3 DNA reads as TGTGCCAGCAGCTTAGCAGGACTAGCGGGGGGGCCCGGGGAGCTGTTTTTT. Protein sequence: CASSLAGLAGGPGELFF. The V gene is TRBV7-2, the J gene TRBJ2-2; 15 nucleotides align to TRBD2. Trimming cost V 0 bases and J 6 bases; bases outside gene matches: 2. The CDR3 runs 17 residues. Germline CDR1 reads SGHTA; CDR2 reads FQGNSA.

This clonotype has just a few counts. The genes are TRBV5-1 and TRBJ2-1; 9 nucleotides match TRBD2. CDR1 and CDR2 from the germline V gene are SGHRS and YFSETQ. The CDR3 runs 15 residues. The trim removed 0 bases at V and 9 bases at J, leaving 7 bases unmatched. CDR3 in DNA: TGCGCCAGCAGCTTGGCCCTAGCGGGGTCTGGTGAGCAGTTCTTC. Amino acid sequence: CASSLALAGSGEQFF.

This clonotype was observed at least ten times. The rearrangement links TRBV28 to TRBJ2-2; D not resolved. Per the germline V gene, CDR1 is MDHEN and CDR2 is SYDVKM. Trimming left V 6 bases short and J 5 bases short, with 4 bases between. The CDR3 contains 11 residues. The CDR3 nucleotides read TGTGCCAGCAGCGGGACCGGGGAGCTGTTTTTT. Amino acids: CASSGTGELFF.

This clonotype was picked up a small number of times. V and J are TRBV20-1 and TRBJ2-1, with TRBD2 identical over 8 bases. With V trimmed by 3 bases and J by 4 bases, 8 bases remained unmatched. From germline, CDR1 is DFQATT and CDR2 SNEGSKA (reference sequence). CDR3 length equals 15 residues. The DNA for the CDR3 is TGCAGTGCTAGGAGGCTAGCGGGCCGATACAATGAGCAGTTCTTC. Protein sequence: CSARRLAGRYNEQFF.

There are a few counts of this clonotype. The chain combines TRBV6-6 with TRBJ1-1; D gene ambiguous. Looked up from germline, CDR1 is MNHNY and CDR2 is SVGAGI (reference sequence). The CDR3 contains 13 residues. The V end lost 4 bases, the J end lost 4 bases, and 10 bases lay between the germline ends. CDR3 coding DNA: TGTGCCAGCAGTTGGAGAGAGGTCACTGAAGCTTTCTTT. Amino acids: CASSWREVTEAFF.

The chain is built from TRBV6-2 or TRBV6-3 and TRBJ2-3, with D perhaps assigned TRBD1 or TRBD2 (5 bases each). The V end was cut by 2 bases, the J end by 1 base, with 10 bases between. The CDR3 is 15 residues long. Germline CDR1 and CDR2: MNHEY and SVGEGT. The CDR3 here is CASSYGAGRTDTQYF. The CDR3 DNA reads as TGTGCCAGCAGTTACGGGGCGGGCCGCACAGATACGCAGTATTTT.

This clonotype was counted a few times. The rearrangement links TRBV20-1 to TRBJ2-5; D is perhaps TRBD2 (6 bases). The CDR3 runs to 15 residues. Germline V CDR1 and CDR2: DFQATT, SNEGSKA (reference sequence). V was pared by 6 bases and J by 3 bases, with 20 bases between. The CDR3 here is CSAIRPGAPKETQYF. The CDR3 DNA reads as TGCAGTGCAATTCGTCCGGGAGCCCCCAAAGAGACCCAGTACTTC.

The V gene is TRBV6-1, the J gene TRBJ2-2, with a weak D call TRBD2 (5 bases). Trimming pared 6 bases from V and 4 bases from J, leaving 9 bases between. The CDR3 loop spans 13 amino acids. The germline gives CDR1 MNHNS, CDR2 SASEGT. The CDR3 loop is CASRTTSTGELFF. CDR3 nucleotide sequence: TGTGCCAGCAGGACCACTAGCACCGGGGAGCTGTTTTTT.